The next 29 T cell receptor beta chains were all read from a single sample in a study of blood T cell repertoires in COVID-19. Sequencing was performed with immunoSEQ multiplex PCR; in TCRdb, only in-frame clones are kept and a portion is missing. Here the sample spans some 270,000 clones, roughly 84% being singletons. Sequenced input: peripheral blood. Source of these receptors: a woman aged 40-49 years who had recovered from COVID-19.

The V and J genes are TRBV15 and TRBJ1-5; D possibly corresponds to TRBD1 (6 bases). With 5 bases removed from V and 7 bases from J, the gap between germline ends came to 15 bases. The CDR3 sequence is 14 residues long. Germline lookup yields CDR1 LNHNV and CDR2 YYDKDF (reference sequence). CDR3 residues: CATSAQGLGQPQHF. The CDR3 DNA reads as TGTGCCACCAGCGCCCAGGGGTTAGGACAGCCCCAGCATTTT.

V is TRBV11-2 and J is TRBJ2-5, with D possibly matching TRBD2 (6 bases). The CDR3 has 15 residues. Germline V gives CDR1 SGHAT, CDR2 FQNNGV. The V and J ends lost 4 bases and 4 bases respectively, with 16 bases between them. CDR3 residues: CASSSFLGGGETQYF. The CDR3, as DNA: TGTGCCAGCAGCTCATTCCTGGGGGGAGGAGAGACCCAGTACTTC.

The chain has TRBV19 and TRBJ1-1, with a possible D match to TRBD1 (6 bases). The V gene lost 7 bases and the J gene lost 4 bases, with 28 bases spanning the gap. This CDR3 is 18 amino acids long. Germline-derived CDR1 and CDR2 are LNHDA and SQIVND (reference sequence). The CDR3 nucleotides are TGTGCCAGTAAACGGTACGGGGGGGCGTCCGGAATAAGCACTGAAGCTTTCTTT. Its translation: CASKRYGGASGISTEAFF.

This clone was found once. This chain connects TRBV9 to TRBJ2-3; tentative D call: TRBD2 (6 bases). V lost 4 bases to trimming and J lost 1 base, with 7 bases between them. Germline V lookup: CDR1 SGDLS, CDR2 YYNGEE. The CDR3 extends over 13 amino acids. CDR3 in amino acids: CASSIAGTDTQYF. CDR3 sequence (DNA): TGTGCCAGCAGCATAGCGGGCACAGATACGCAGTATTTT.

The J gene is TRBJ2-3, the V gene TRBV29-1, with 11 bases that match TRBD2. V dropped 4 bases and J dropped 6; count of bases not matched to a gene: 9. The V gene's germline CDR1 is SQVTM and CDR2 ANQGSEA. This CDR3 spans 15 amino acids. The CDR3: CSVGQLAGAGDTQYF. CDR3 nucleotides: TGCAGCGTTGGCCAACTAGCGGGGGCCGGGGATACGCAGTATTTT.

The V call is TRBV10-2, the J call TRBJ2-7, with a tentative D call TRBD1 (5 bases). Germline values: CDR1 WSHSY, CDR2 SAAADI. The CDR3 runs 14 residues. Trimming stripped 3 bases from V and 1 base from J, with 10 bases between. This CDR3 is CASSDRQGSYEQYF. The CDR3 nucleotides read TGCGCCAGCAGTGATAGGCAGGGTTCCTACGAGCAGTACTTC.

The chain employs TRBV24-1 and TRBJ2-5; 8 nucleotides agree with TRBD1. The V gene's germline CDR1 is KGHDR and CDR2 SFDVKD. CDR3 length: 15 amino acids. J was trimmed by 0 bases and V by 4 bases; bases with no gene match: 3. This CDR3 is CATSDPQGDQETQYF. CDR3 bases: TGTGCCACCAGTGACCCACAGGGGGACCAAGAGACCCAGTACTTC.

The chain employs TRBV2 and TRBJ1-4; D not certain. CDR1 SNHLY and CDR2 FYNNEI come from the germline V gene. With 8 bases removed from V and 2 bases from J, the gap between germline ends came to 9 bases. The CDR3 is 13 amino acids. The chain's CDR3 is CASVWQTNEKLFF. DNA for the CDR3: TGTGCCAGCGTGTGGCAGACTAATGAAAAACTGTTTTTT.

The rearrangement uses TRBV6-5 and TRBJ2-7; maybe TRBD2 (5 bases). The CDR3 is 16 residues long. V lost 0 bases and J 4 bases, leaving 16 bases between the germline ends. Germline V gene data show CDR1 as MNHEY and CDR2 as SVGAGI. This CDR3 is CASSYSSGLQGYEQYF. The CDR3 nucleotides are TGTGCCAGCAGTTACTCGAGCGGCCTCCAAGGATACGAGCAGTACTTC.

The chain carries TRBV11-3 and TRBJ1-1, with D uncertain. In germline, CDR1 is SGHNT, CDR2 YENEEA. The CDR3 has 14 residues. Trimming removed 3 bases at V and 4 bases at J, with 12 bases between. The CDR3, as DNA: TGTGCCAGCAGCTTTCCGTGGTCGGGCACTGAAGCTTTCTTT. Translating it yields CASSFPWSGTEAFF. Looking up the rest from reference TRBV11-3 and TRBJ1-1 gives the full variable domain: EAGVVQSPRYKIIEKKQPVAFWCNPISGHNTLYWYLQNLGQGPELLIRYENEEAVDDSQLPKDRFSAERLKGVDSTLKIQPAELGDSAVYLCASSFPWSGTEAFFGQGTRLTVV.

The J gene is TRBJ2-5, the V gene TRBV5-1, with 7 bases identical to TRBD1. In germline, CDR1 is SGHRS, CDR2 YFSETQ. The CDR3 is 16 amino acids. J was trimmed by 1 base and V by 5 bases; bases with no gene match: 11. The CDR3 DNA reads TGCGCCAGCAGTCGGTCGGGACAGCAATTCCAAGAGACCCAGTACTTC. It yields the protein CASSRSGQQFQETQYF.

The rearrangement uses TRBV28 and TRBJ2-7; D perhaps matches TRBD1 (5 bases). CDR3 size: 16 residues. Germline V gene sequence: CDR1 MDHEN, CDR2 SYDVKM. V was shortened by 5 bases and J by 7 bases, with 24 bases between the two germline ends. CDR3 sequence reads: CASSPDSSSWVWEQYF. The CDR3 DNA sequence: TGTGCCAGCAGTCCCGACAGTTCATCTTGGGTTTGGGAGCAGTACTTC.

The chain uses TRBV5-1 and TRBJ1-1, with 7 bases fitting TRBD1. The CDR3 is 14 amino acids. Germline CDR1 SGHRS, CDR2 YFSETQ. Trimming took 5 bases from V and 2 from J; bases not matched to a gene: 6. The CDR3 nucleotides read TGCGCCAGCAGGATTGCAGGGGGAAACACTGAAGCTTTCTTT. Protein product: CASRIAGGNTEAFF.

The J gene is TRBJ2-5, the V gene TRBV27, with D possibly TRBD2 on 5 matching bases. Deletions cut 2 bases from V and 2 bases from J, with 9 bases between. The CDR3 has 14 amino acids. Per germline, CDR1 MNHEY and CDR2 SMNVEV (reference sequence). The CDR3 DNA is TGTGCCAGCAGTTTAAAAAGCGGACAAGAGACCCAGTACTTC. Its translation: CASSLKSGQETQYF.

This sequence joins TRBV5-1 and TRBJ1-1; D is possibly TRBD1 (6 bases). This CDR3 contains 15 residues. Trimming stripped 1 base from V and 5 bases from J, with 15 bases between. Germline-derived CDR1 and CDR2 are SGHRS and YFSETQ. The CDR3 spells CASSLNGGWGTEAFF. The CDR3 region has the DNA TGCGCCAGCAGCTTGAATGGGGGCTGGGGGACTGAAGCTTTCTTT.

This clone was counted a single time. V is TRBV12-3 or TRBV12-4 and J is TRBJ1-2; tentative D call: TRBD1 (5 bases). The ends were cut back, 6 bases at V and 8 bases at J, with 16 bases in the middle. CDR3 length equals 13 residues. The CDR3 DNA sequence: TGTGCCAGCAGCTCGCGGAGGGGTGAGGGCTACACCTTC. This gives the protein CASSSRRGEGYTF.

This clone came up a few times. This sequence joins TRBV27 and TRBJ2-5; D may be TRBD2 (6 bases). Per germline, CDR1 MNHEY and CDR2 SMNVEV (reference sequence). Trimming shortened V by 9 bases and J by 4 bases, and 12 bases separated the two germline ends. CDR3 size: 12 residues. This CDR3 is CASSGGRETQYF. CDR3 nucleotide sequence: TGTGCCAGTTCCGGGGGTAGAGAGACCCAGTACTTC.

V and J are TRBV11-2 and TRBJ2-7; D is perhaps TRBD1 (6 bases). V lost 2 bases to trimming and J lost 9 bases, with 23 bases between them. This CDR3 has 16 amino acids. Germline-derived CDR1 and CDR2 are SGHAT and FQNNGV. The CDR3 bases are TGTGCCAGCAGCTTAAATCCCGGGACAAGCGGCATAGGGCAGTACTTC. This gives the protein CASSLNPGTSGIGQYF.

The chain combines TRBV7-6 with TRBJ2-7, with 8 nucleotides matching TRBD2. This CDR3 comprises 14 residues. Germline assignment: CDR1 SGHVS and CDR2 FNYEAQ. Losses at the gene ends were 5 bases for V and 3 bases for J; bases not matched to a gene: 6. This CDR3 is CASSQGAGGYEQYF. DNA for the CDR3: TGTGCCAGCAGCCAGGGTGCGGGAGGCTACGAGCAGTACTTC.

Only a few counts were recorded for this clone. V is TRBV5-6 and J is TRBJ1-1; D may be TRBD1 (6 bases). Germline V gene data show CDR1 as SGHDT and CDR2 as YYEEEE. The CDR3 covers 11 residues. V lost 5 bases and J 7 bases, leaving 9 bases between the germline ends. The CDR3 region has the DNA TGTGCCAGCAGTCACAGGGTTGAAGCTTTCTTT. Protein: CASSHRVEAFF. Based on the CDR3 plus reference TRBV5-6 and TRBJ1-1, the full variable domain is DAGVTQSPTHLIKTRGQQVTLRCSPKSGHDTVSWYQQALGQGPQFIFQYYEEEERQRGNFPDRFSGHQFPNYSSELNVNALLLGDSALYLCASSHRVEAFFGQGTRLTVV.

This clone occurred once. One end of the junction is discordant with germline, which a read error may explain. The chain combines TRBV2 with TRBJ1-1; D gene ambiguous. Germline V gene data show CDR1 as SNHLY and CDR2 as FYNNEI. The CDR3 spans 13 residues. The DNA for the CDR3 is TGTGCCAGCAGGGAAGATATGAACACTGAAGCTTTCTTT. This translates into CASREDMNTEAFF.

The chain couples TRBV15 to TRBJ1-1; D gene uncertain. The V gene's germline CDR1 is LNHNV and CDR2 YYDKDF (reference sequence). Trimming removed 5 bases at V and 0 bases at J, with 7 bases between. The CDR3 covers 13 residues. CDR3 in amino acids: CATSGSLNTEAFF. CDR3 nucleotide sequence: TGTGCCACCAGCGGCTCCTTGAACACTGAAGCTTTCTTT. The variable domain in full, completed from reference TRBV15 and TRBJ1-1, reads DAMVIQNPRYQVTQFGKPVTLSCSQTLNHNVMYWYQQKSSQAPKLLFHYYDKDFNNEADTPDNFQSRRPNTSFCFLDIRSPGLGDTAMYLCATSGSLNTEAFFGQGTRLTVV.

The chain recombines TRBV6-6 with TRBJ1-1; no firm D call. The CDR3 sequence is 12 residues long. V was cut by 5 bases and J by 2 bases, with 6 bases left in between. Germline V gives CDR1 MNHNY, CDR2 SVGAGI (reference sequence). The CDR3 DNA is TGTGCCAGCAGTCCGACAAACACTGAAGCTTTCTTT. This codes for CASSPTNTEAFF.

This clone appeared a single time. The CDR3 reads CASSESFYNEQFF. The CDR3 bases are TGCGCCAGCAGTGAGAGCTTTTACAATGAGCAGTTCTTC. V usage is TRBV10-2 and J usage is TRBJ2-1; no reliable D call. Germline V gene lookup returns CDR1 WSHSY and CDR2 SAAADI. The CDR3 sequence is 13 residues long. V was shortened by 2 bases and J by 4 bases, with 6 bases between the two germline ends.

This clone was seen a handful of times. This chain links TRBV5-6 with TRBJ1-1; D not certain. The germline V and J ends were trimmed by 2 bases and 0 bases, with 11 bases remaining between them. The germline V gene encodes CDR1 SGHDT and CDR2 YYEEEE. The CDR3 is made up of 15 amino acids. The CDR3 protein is CASSLPEQMNTEAFF. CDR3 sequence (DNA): TGTGCCAGCAGCTTACCGGAACAGATGAACACTGAAGCTTTCTTT.

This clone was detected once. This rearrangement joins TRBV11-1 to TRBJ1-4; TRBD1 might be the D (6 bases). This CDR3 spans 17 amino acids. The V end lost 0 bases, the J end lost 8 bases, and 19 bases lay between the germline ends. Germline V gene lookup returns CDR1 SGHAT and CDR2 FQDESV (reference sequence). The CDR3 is CASSLALYTGTREKLFF. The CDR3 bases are TGTGCCAGCAGCTTAGCCCTTTACACAGGGACAAGGGAAAAACTGTTTTTT.

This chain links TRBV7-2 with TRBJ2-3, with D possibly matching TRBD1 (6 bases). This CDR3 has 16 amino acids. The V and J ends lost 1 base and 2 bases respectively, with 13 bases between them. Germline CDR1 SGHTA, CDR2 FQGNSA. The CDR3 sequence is CASSLVGTPNTDTQYF. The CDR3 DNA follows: TGTGCCAGCAGCTTAGTAGGGACACCTAACACAGATACGCAGTATTTT.

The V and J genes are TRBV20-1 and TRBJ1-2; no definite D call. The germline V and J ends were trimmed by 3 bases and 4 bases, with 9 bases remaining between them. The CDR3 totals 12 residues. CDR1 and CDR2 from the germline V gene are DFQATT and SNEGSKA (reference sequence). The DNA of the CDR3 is TGCAGTGCTAGTACAGATACCTATGGCTACACCTTC. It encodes CSASTDTYGYTF.

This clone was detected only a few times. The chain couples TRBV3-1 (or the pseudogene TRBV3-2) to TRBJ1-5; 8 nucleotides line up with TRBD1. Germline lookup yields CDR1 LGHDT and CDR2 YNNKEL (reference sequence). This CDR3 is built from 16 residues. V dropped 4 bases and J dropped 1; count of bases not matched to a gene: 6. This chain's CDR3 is CASSPGGIMSNQPQHF. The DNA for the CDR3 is TGTGCCAGCAGCCCAGGGGGCATTATGAGCAATCAGCCCCAGCATTTT.